This is a list of T cell receptor beta chains from one sample in a study of CD8+CD57+ T cells in acquired aplastic anemia. Each CDR3 protein gets one entry after TCRdb re-called the reads with MiXCR. The table records about 150,000 distinct CDR3 sequences, about 48% of them present only once. The sample consisted of sorted CD4+, CD8+, or CD8+CD57+ T cells (not recorded which) from PBMCs. Receptor source: a human donor with aplastic anemia. Both conserved end residues are part of each CDR3. A D gene is named only where the DNA matches it firmly. The size entry is marked missing in some rows and otherwise reads once, few, many or a size class.

abundance	d_gene	v_gene	j_gene	len	CDR3nt	CDR3aa
many	-	TRBV19	TRBJ1-4	13	TGTGCCAGTAGTATAGTCCCGGGGGACGGGCTGTTTTTT	CASSIVPGDGLFF
-	-	TRBV24-1	TRBJ2-1	16	TGTGCCACCAGTGATGCCCTAGCCACGAGAAACAATGAGCAGTTCTTC	CATSDALATRNNEQFF
-	TRBD1	TRBV19	TRBJ1-1	12	TGTGCCAGTAGTCCCGGACAGGGCAAAGCTTTCTTT	CASSPGQGKAFF
few	TRBD1	TRBV12-3/TRBV12-4	TRBJ1-6	15	TGTGCCAGCAGTTTTGGGACAGGGTGGAATTCACCCCTCCACTTT	CASSFGTGWNSPLHF
-	-	TRBV12-3/TRBV12-4	TRBJ1-2	14	TGTGCCAGCAGTCCAGGGTCCTCTGGCTATGGCTACACCTTC	CASSPGSSGYGYTF
many	-	TRBV12-3/TRBV12-4	TRBJ2-6	15	TGTGCCAGCAGTCCCCCTGCTTCTGGGGCCAACGTCCTGACTTTC	CASSPPASGANVLTF
-	-	TRBV19	TRBJ1-1	11	TGTGCCAGCCAGATGCGCACTGAAGCTTTCTTT	CASQMRTEAFF
many	TRBD1	TRBV6-4	TRBJ1-2	18	TGTGCCAGCAGTGACGGACTGAGGGCAGGGGGTGATAACTATGGCTACACCTTC	CASSDGLRAGGDNYGYTF
many	-	TRBV19	TRBJ2-2	15	TGTGCCAGTAGTACAGGGTCGGGACTCACCGGGGAGCTGTTTTTT	CASSTGSGLTGELFF
many	-	TRBV2	TRBJ1-1	14	TGTGCCAGTAGGGAGAGGGCCATGAACACTGAAGCTTTCTTT	CASRERAMNTEAFF
-	-	TRBV7-3	TRBJ2-3	12	TGTGCCAGCAGCACGGGGACCGGTACGCAGTATTTT	CASSTGTGTQYF
-	-	TRBV25-1	TRBJ1-4	16	TGTGCCAGCAGTGACGGCGGCGGGTCTATCAATGAAAAACTGTTTTTT	CASSDGGGSINEKLFF
many	TRBD1	TRBV7-9	TRBJ2-2	15	TGTGCCAGCAGCGCCGGGACAGGTGCCACCGGGGAGCTGTTTTTT	CASSAGTGATGELFF
many	-	TRBV12-3/TRBV12-4	TRBJ1-1	13	TGTGCCAGCAGAGCGGGCAGCTACACTGAAGCTTTCTTT	CASRAGSYTEAFF
-	-	TRBV7-9	TRBJ1-1	12	TGTGCCAGCAGCACCAGCGCCCCGGAAGCTTTCTTT	CASSTSAPEAFF
many	-	TRBV27	TRBJ1-1	14	TGTGCCAGCAGTTTAGCGATTACTAACACTGAAGCTTTCTTT	CASSLAITNTEAFF
-	-	TRBV20-1	TRBJ2-2	12	TGCAGTGCAGGAAGGGGGACCGGGGAGCTGTTTTTT	CSAGRGTGELFF
many	-	TRBV20-1	TRBJ1-1	12	TGCAGTGCTAGAGATCGCGATTTTGAAGCTTTCTTT	CSARDRDFEAFF
many	-	TRBV29-1	TRBJ1-2	14	TGCAGCGTTGAAGATCCCGGACAGTACTATGGCTACACCTTC	CSVEDPGQYYGYTF
many	-	TRBV4-2	TRBJ1-5	18	TGTGCCAGCAGCCAAGAGCCTGGGCTGGGCAGGCTGGGTCAGCCCCAGCATTTT	CASSQEPGLGRLGQPQHF
-	-	TRBV7-8	TRBJ1-1	14	TGTGCCAGCAGCCCTGATGAATTGAACACTGAAGCTTTCTTT	CASSPDELNTEAFF
-	-	TRBV10-3	TRBJ1-5	14	TGTGCCATCAGTGAGATCTATAGCAATCAGCCCCAGCATTTT	CAISEIYSNQPQHF
-	-	TRBV2	TRBJ1-2	12	TGTGCCAGCAGTTCCCGCAACTATGGCTACACCTTC	CASSSRNYGYTF
-	TRBD1	TRBV10-3	TRBJ1-1	15	TGTGCTACCGAGGGTTCAGGGGGCGAGAACACTGAAGCTTTCTTT	CATEGSGGENTEAFF
-	TRBD1	TRBV7-3	TRBJ2-1	13	TGTGCCAGCAGGGGGACAGACTACAATGAGCAGTTCTTC	CASRGTDYNEQFF
many	-	TRBV19	TRBJ1-2	13	TGTGCCAGTAGTATTAGCTCCCAACGAGGCTACACCTTC	CASSISSQRGYTF
-	TRBD1	TRBV24-1	TRBJ1-1	16	TGTGCCACCAGTGCTAGTCATACAGGGGATTCCACTGAAGCTTTCTTT	CATSASHTGDSTEAFF
-	TRBD2	TRBV4-1	TRBJ2-1	15	TGCGCCAGCAGCCAAGAGGAAGCGGGGGGGTTTGAGCAGTTCTTC	CASSQEEAGGFEQFF
many	TRBD2	TRBV7-9	TRBJ2-7	15	TGTGCCAGCAGCTCGACGAGCGGGGGGGTCTACGAGCAGTACTTC	CASSSTSGGVYEQYF
-	TRBD1	TRBV7-3	TRBJ2-3	16	TGTGCCAGCAGCGACGGACAGGGTGGTGGCACAGATACGCAGTATTTT	CASSDGQGGGTDTQYF
once	TRBD1	TRBV20-1	TRBJ2-7	13	TGCAGTGCTAGTGGGGCAGGGGGCGGCGAGCAGTACTTC	CSASGAGGGEQYF
-	-	TRBV19	TRBJ1-1	12	TGTGCCAGTAGTTACGTGAACACTGAAGCTTTCTTT	CASSYVNTEAFF
-	TRBD2	TRBV19	TRBJ2-7	13	TGTGCCAGCTCGACTAGCGGGGTTTACGAGCAGTACTTC	CASSTSGVYEQYF
many	-	TRBV10-3	TRBJ2-7	15	TGTGCCATCAGTGAGGAAGGAACCAATTCCTACGAGCAGTACTTC	CAISEEGTNSYEQYF
once	-	TRBV7-6	TRBJ2-7	13	TGTGCCAGCAGCATCCAAGACGGCTACGAGCAGTACTTC	CASSIQDGYEQYF
-	-	TRBV7-2	TRBJ2-7	13	TGTGCCAGCAGCCGACAGGTGACGGACGAGCAGTACTTC	CASSRQVTDEQYF
few	-	TRBV27	TRBJ2-1	17	TGTGCCAGCAGTTTGGGCCCCGGACCAGTGCCTGCAAATGAGCAGTTCTTC	CASSLGPGPVPANEQFF
few	-	TRBV11-1	TRBJ1-2	16	TGTGCCAGCAGCTCCCCCGCCCAGGCCTATAACTATGGCCACACCTTC	CASSSPAQAYNYGHTF
many	-	TRBV19	TRBJ1-4	16	TGTGCCAGTAGTTCCTACCGGGACGGTGTTAATGAAAAACTGTTTTTT	CASSSYRDGVNEKLFF
many	-	TRBV7-3	TRBJ2-6	14	TGTGCCAGCAGCAGGGGCTCTGGGGCCAACGTCCTGACTTTC	CASSRGSGANVLTF
-	TRBD1	TRBV20-1	TRBJ1-1	13	TGCAGTGCTAGGTTGACAGGGGGGACTGAAGCTTTCTTT	CSARLTGGTEAFF
few	-	TRBV3-1	TRBJ2-5	14	TGTGCCAGCAGCCCGTGGAGGTTAGGAGAGACCCAGTACTTC	CASSPWRLGETQYF
many	-	TRBV7-8	TRBJ1-1	18	TGTGCCAGCAGCTTAGAGCAAACAATGGGCAGCCCGAACACTGAAGCTTTCTTT	CASSLEQTMGSPNTEAFF
-	-	TRBV15	TRBJ2-1	16	TGTGCCACCAGCACAACTCGGACGGGGTTTTACAGTGAGCAGCTCTTC	CATSTTRTGFYSEQLF
few	-	TRBV2	TRBJ1-4	14	TGTGCCAGCAGTCCAGGGAGGGTGGGTGAAAAACTGTTTTTT	CASSPGRVGEKLFF
-	TRBD1	TRBV20-1	TRBJ2-3	14	TGCAGTGCTAGAGACAGGGGGCTGGTGGATACGCAGTATTTT	CSARDRGLVDTQYF
many	TRBD2	TRBV12-3/TRBV12-4	TRBJ2-1	15	TGTGCCAGCAGTCCCCGGGACTATTCCTACAATGAGCAGTTCTTC	CASSPRDYSYNEQFF
many	-	TRBV4-1	TRBJ1-2	14	TGCGCCAGCAGCCAAGACGCCAGGGGTTATGGCTACACCTTC	CASSQDARGYGYTF
-	-	TRBV2	TRBJ2-1	12	TGTGCCAGCAGTGATGTGGGTCATGAGCAGTTCTTC	CASSDVGHEQFF
many	TRBD2	TRBV7-8	TRBJ2-1	15	TGTGCCAGCAGCAAACGACTAGCGGGGTCACATGAGCAGTTCTTC	CASSKRLAGSHEQFF
-	-	TRBV10-3	TRBJ1-1	14	TGTGCCATCAGTGATGTCAGGCTGAACACTGAAGCTTTCTTT	CAISDVRLNTEAFF
-	-	TRBV25-1	TRBJ1-5	16	TGTGCCAGCAGTGAGGGTAGGGAGTATAGCAATCAGCCCCAGCATTTT	CASSEGREYSNQPQHF
many	-	TRBV5-1	TRBJ2-2	16	TGCGCCAGCAGCATGGCGTGGGACGCCCGGACCGGGGAGCTGTTTTTT	CASSMAWDARTGELFF